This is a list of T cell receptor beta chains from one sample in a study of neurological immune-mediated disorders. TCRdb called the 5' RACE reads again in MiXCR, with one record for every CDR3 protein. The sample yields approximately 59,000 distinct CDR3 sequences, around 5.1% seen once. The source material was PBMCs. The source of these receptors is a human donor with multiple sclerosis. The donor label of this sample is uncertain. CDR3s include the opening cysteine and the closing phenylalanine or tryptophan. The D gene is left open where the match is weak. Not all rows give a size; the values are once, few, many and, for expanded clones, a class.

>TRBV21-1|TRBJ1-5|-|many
-
CASSKIVRPGGLHPSIF
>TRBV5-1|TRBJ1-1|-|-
TGCGCCAGCAGCTTGGTTGGGGAGCGCACTGAAGCTTTCTTT
CASSLVGERTEAFF
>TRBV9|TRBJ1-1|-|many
TGTGCCAGCAGCGCCCAGGGGTTCGGGGAAGCTTTCTTT
CASSAQGFGEAFF
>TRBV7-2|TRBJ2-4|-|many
TGTGCCAGCAGCTTAGCCTCGACACTCCTAGCCAAAAACATTCAGTACTTC
CASSLASTLLAKNIQYF
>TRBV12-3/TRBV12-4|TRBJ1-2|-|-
TGTGCCAGCAGTTTAGCGCGGCGGGGGAACGGCTACACCTTC
CASSLARRGNGYTF
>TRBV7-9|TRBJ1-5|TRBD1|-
TGTGCCAGCAGCGTCCGGTCACAGGGGAGCAATCAGCCCCAGCATTTT
CASSVRSQGSNQPQHF
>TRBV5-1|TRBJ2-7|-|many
TGCGCCAGCAGCTACGGGGGCAGGTCCTACTCCTACGAGCAGTACTTC
CASSYGGRSYSYEQYF
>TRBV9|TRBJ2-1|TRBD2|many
TGTGCCAGCAGTAGAAGGACTAGCGGGTACAATGAGCAGTTCTTC
CASSRRTSGYNEQFF
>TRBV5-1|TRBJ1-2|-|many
TGCGCCAGCAGGAAAGGGACGGGACAAGAAGGCTACACCTTC
CASRKGTGQEGYTF
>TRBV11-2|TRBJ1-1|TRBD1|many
TGTGCCAGCAGCTTATTTACAGGGGAGACTGAAGCTTTCTTT
CASSLFTGETEAFF
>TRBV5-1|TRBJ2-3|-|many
TGCGCCAGCAGCTTGGAAATGTCAGATACGCAGTATTTT
CASSLEMSDTQYF
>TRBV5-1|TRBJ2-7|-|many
TGCGCCAGCAGCTCGCTTGCAGGAGCTCTCGAGCAGTACTTC
CASSSLAGALEQYF
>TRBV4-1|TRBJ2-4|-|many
TGCGCCAGCAGCCATCCCGGACGGGGGGCCAAAAACATTCAGTACTTC
CASSHPGRGAKNIQYF
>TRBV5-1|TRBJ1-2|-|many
TGCGCCAGCAGCTTGTCGGATTACTATGGCTACACCTTC
CASSLSDYYGYTF
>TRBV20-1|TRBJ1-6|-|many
TGCAGTGCTAGAGCACAGGGTACACTCGCGAGCTCCTATAATTCACCCCTCCACTTT
CSARAQGTLASSYNSPLHF
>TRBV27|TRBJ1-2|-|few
TGTGCCAGCAGTTTTGGGCGTGGGGACTATGGCTACACCTTC
CASSFGRGDYGYTF
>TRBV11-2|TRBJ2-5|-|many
TGTGCCAGCAGCTTACGACCGTCCTGGGCGGCAGAGACCCAGTACTTC
CASSLRPSWAAETQYF
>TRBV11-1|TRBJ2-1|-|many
TGTGCCAGCAGCCAGACCCCACTGGGGATTGAGCAGTTCTTC
CASSQTPLGIEQFF
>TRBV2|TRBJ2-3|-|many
TGTGCCAGCAGACAGGACGGATCAGTACACACAGATACGCAGTATTTT
CASRQDGSVHTDTQYF
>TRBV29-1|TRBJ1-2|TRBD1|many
TGCAGCGTTGATGAATCCGGACAGGGAAAGTATGGCTACACCTTC
CSVDESGQGKYGYTF
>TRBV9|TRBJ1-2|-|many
TGTGCCAGCCGGCTCAGATCTTCGGGTAACTATGGCTACACCTTC
CASRLRSSGNYGYTF
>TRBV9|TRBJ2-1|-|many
TGTGCCAGCAGCGTAGCAGTCAGGGGCTACAATGAGCAGTTCTTC
CASSVAVRGYNEQFF
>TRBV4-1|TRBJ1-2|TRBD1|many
TGCGCCAGCAGCCCCCCTCACCGGGACAGGGGTCACTATGGCTACACCTTC
CASSPPHRDRGHYGYTF
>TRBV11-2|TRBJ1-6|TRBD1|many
TGTGCCAGCAGCCCCCGGACAGGAGGGAGCTCCTATAATTCACCCCTCCACTTT
CASSPRTGGSSYNSPLHF
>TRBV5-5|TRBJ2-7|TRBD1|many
TGTGCCAGCAGCCGACGGACAGGGGAGTCCTACGAGCAGTACTTC
CASSRRTGESYEQYF
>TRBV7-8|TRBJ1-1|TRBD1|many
TGTGCCAGCAGCTTACGGGACAGGGGCGCAACTGAAGCTTTCTTT
CASSLRDRGATEAFF
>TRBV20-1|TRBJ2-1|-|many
TGCAGTGCTAGGGCCCCCGGGAATGAGCAGTTCTTC
CSARAPGNEQFF
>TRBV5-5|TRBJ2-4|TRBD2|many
TGTGCCAGCAGCGAGGGACTAGCGGGGGGGATAGCCAAAAACATTCAGTACTTC
CASSEGLAGGIAKNIQYF
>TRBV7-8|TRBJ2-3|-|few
TGTGCCAGCAGCACCTACAGGGCAGATACGCAGTATTTT
CASSTYRADTQYF
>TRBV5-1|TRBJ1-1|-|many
TGCGCCAGCAGCCTGGGGGCCGAAAACACTGAAGCTTTCTTT
CASSLGAENTEAFF
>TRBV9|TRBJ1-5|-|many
TGTGCCAGCAGCGTAGACCCGAGGGCGGGTCAGCCCCAGCATTTT
CASSVDPRAGQPQHF
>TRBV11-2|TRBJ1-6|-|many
TGTGCCAGCAGCCTCCTCGCAGGGGCTGTGGATTCACCCCTCCACTTT
CASSLLAGAVDSPLHF
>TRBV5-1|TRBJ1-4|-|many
TGCGCCAGCAGCTTGACCCCCTCCGGGGGTGAAAAACTGTTTTTT
CASSLTPSGGEKLFF
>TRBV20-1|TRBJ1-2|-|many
TGCAGTGCTAACGACGTGAGGGGGGACGATGGCTACACCTTC
CSANDVRGDDGYTF
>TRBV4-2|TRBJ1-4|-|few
TGTGCCAGCAGCCAAGCGGAGGGTGCGAATGAAAAACTGTTTTTT
CASSQAEGANEKLFF